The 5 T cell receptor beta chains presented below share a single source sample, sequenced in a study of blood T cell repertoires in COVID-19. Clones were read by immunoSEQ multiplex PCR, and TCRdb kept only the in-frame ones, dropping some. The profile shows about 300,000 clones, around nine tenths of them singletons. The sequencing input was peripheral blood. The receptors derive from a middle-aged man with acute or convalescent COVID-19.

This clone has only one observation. The CDR3 protein is CAWSVSYLLSLRGEDGYTF. The DNA for the CDR3 is TGTGCCTGGAGTGTCAGTTACCTGCTGTCCCTTCGTGGTGAGGATGGCTACACCTTC. V is TRBV30 and J is TRBJ1-2; D gene unclear. V shed 0 bases and J shed 6 bases, with 29 bases lying between them. Germline V lookup: CDR1 GTSNPN, CDR2 SVGIG (reference sequence). There are 19 residues in the CDR3.

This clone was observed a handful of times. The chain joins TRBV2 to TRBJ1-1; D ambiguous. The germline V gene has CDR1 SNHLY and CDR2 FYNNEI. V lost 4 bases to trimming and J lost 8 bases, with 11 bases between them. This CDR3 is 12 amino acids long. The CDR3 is CASSGVGDEAFF. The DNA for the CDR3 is TGTGCCAGCAGTGGCGTCGGAGACGAAGCTTTCTTT.

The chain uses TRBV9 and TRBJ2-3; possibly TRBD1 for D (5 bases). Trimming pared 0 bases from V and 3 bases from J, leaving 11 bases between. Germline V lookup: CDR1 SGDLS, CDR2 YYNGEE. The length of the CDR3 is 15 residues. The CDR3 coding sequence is TGTGCCAGCAGCGTAGCGGCAGGGTTAACAGATACGCAGTATTTT. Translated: CASSVAAGLTDTQYF.

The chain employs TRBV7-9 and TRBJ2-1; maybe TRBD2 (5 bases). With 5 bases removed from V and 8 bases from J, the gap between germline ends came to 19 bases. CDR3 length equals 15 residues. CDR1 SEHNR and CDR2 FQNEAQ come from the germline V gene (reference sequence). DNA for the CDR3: TGTGCCAGCAGCCCCCGGACGGACCCGAGGGATGAGCAGTTCTTC. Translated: CASSPRTDPRDEQFF.

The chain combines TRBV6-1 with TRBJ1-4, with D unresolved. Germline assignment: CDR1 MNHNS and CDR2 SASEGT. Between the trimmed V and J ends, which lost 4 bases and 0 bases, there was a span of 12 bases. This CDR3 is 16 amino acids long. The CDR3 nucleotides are TGTGCCAGCAGTGGAAGGGTGGGAGCAACTAATGAAAAACTGTTTTTT. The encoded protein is CASSGRVGATNEKLFF.